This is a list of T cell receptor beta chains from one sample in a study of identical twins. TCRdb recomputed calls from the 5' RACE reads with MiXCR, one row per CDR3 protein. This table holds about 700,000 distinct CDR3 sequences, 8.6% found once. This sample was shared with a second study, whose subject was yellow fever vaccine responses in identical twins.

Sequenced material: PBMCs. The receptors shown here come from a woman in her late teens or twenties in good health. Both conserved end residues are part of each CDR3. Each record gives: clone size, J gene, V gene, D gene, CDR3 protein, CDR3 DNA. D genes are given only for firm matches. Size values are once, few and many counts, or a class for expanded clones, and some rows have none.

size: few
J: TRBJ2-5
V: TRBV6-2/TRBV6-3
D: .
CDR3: CASSPSEETQYF
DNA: TGTGCCAGCAGTCCTTCTGAAGAGACCCAGTACTTC

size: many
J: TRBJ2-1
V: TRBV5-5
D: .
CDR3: CASSDSWAHNEQFF
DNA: TGTGCCAGCAGCGACTCCTGGGCCCACAATGAGCAGTTCTTC

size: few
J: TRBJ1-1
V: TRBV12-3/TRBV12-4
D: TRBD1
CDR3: CASSSPGTGGMNTEAFF
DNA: TGTGCCAGCAGTTCTCCCGGGACAGGGGGCATGAACACTGAAGCTTTCTTT

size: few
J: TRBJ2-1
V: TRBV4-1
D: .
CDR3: CASSQGDGGPPREQFF
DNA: TGCGCCAGCAGCCAAGGAGACGGGGGGCCCCCTCGTGAGCAGTTCTTC

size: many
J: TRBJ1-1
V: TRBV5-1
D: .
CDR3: CASSLAGTGTEAFF
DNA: TGCGCCAGCAGCTTGGCAGGGACTGGGACTGAAGCTTTCTTT

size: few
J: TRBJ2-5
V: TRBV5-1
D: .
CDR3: CASSPDQRFQYF
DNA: TGCGCCAGCAGTCCGGACCAACGGTTTCAGTACTTC

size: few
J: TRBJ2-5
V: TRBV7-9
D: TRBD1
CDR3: CASSPTGTGVRETQYF
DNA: TGTGCCAGCAGCCCTACCGGGACAGGGGTTAGAGAGACCCAGTACTTC

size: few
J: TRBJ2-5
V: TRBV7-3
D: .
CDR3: CASSLPPGKETQYF
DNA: TGTGCCAGCAGCTTACCTCCGGGGAAAGAGACCCAGTACTTC

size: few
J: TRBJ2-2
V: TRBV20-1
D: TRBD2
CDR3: CSAKLAEGNTGELFF
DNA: TGCAGTGCGAAGCTAGCGGAGGGGAACACCGGGGAGCTGTTTTTT

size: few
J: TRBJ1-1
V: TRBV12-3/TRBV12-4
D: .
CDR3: CASSFKGRTEAFF
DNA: TGTGCCAGCAGTTTCAAGGGGAGGACTGAAGCTTTCTTT

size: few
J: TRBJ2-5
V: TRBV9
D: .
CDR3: CASSVAGSRETQYF
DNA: TGTGCCAGCAGCGTAGCGGGTTCCCGTGAGACCCAGTACTTC

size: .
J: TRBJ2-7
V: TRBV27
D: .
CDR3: CASSLSNPGAYYEQYF
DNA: TGTGCCAGCAGTTTATCGAATCCGGGGGCATACTACGAGCAGTACTTC

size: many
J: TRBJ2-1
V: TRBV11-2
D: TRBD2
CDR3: CASSSRSGTSGTNEQFF
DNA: TGTGCCAGCAGCTCTCGATCCGGGACTAGCGGCACCAATGAGCAGTTCTTC

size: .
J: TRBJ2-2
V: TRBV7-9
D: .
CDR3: CASSFRISNTGELFF
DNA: TGTGCCAGCAGCTTTCGGATCTCGAACACCGGGGAGCTGTTTTTT

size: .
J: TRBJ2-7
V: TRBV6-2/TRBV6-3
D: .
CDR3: CASSYSMKGYF
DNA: TGTGCCAGCAGTTACTCGATGAAGGGGTACTTC

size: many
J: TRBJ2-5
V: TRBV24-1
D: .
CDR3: CATSDLLEETQYF
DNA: TGTGCCACCAGTGATTTGCTGGAAGAGACCCAGTACTTC

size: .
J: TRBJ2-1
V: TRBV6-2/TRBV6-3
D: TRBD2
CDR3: CASSYPESVLADNRNEQFF
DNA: TGTGCCAGCAGTTACCCCGAGTCGGTCCTAGCGGACAATAGGAATGAGCAGTTCTTC

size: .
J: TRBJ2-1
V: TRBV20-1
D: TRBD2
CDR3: CSASSPSGSPPDNEQFF
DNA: TGCAGTGCTAGTTCCCCCAGCGGGAGTCCCCCCGACAATGAGCAGTTCTTC

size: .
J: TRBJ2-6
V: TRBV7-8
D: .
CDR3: CASSHYPGASGANVLTF
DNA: TGTGCCAGCAGCCATTACCCAGGGGCGTCTGGGGCCAACGTCCTGACTTTC

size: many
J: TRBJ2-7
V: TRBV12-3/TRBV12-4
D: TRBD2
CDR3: CASSLIAGGGEQYF
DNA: TGTGCCAGCAGTTTAATAGCGGGAGGGGGCGAGCAGTACTTC

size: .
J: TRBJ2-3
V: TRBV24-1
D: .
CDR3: CATSEEIDTQYF
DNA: TGTGCCACCAGTGAGGAGATAGATACGCAGTATTTT

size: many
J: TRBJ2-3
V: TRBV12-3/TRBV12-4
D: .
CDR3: CASTPGGTDTQYF
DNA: TGTGCCAGCACCCCCGGCGGCACAGATACGCAGTATTTT

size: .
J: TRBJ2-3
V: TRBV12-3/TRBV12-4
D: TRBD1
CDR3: CASSTRGTGASTDTQYF
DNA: TGTGCCAGCAGTACCAGAGGGACAGGGGCTAGCACAGATACGCAGTATTTT

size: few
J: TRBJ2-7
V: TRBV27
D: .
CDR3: CASSQRSSYEQYF
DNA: TGTGCCAGCAGCCAGCGGAGCTCCTACGAGCAGTACTTC

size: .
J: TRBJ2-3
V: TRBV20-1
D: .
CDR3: CSARDQGSSTDTQYF
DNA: TGCAGTGCTAGAGATCAGGGCAGTAGCACAGATACGCAGTATTTT

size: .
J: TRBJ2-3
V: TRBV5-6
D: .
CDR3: CASSKGLPADTQYF
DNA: TGTGCCAGCAGCAAGGGACTCCCAGCCGATACGCAGTATTTT

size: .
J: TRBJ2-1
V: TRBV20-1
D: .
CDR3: CSARPSGAGRENEQFF
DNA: TGCAGTGCTAGACCCTCCGGGGCGGGAAGGGAGAATGAGCAGTTCTTC

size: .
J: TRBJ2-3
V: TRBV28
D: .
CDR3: CASSSLLVAQYF
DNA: TGTGCCAGCAGTTCCTTATTGGTTGCGCAGTATTTT

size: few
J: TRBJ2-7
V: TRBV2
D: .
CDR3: CASSPEDSFYEQYF
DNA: TGTGCCAGCAGCCCTGAGGACAGCTTCTACGAGCAGTACTTC

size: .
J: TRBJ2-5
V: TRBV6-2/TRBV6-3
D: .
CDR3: CASSFPTPPQEGQYF
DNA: TGTGCCAGCAGTTTCCCAACTCCTCCCCAGGAGGGCCAGTACTTC

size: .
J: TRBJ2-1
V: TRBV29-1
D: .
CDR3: CSVYGGRGGEQFF
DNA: TGCAGCGTTTACGGGGGCCGGGGTGGTGAGCAGTTCTTC

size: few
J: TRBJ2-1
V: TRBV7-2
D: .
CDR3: CASSLALRSEQFF
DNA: TGTGCCAGCAGCTTAGCTCTGCGGAGTGAGCAGTTCTTC

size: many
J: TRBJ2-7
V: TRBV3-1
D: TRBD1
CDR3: CASSLGTGKSYEQYF
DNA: TGTGCCAGCAGCCTTGGGACAGGTAAATCCTACGAGCAGTACTTC

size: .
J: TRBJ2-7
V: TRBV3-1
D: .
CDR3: CASSQRRNEQYF
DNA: TGTGCCAGCAGCCAAAGACGAAACGAGCAGTACTTC

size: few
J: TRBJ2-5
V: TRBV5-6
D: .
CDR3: CASSLIPAVETQYF
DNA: TGTGCCAGCAGCTTGATCCCTGCAGTGGAGACCCAGTACTTC

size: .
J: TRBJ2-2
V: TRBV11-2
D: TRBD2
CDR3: CASRSKGLAVNTGELFF
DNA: TGTGCCAGCAGGAGCAAGGGACTAGCGGTGAACACCGGGGAGCTGTTTTTT

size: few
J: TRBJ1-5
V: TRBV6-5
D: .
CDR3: CASSSQGFSDQPQHF
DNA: TGTGCCAGCAGTTCACAAGGATTCTCGGATCAGCCCCAGCATTTT

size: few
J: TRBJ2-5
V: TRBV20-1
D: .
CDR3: CSARDLGRGGETQYF
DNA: TGCAGTGCTAGAGATCTGGGCAGGGGAGGGGAGACCCAGTACTTC

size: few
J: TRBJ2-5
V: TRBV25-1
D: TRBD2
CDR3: CASSDPTGTSGPGSQYF
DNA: TGTGCCAGCAGTGACCCCACGGGGACTAGCGGTCCGGGGAGCCAGTACTTC

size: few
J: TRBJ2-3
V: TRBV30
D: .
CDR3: CAWSAGLADTQYF
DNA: TGTGCCTGGTCCGCGGGATTGGCAGATACGCAGTATTTT

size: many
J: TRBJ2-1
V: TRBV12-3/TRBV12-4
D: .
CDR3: CASRKTSDVNEQFF
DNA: TGTGCCAGCAGGAAAACGTCGGACGTCAATGAGCAGTTCTTC

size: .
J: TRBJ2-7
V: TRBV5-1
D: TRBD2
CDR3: CASSGTSEGYEQYF
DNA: TGCGCCAGCAGCGGGACTAGCGAGGGTTACGAGCAGTACTTC

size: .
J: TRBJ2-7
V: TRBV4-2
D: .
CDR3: CASSQVEGSDYEQYF
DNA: TGTGCCAGCAGCCAAGTGGAAGGCTCCGACTACGAGCAGTACTTC

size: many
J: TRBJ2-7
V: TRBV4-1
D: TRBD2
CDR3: CASSQEGGRAPSYEQYF
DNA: TGCGCCAGCAGCCAAGAAGGCGGGAGGGCCCCCTCCTACGAGCAGTACTTC

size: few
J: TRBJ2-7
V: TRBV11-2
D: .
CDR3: CASSAGGGVHYEQYF
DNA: TGTGCCAGCAGCGCAGGGGGAGGGGTACACTACGAGCAGTACTTC

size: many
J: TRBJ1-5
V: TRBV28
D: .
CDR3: CASSSNIKPGQPQHF
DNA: TGTGCCAGCAGTTCTAACATAAAACCAGGTCAGCCCCAGCATTTT

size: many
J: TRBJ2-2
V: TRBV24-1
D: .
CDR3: CATSENTGELFF
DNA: TGTGCCACCAGTGAAAACACCGGGGAGCTGTTTTTT

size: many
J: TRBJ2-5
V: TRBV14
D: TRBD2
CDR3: CASSPLGGLQETQYF
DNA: TGTGCCAGCAGCCCCTTGGGAGGGTTGCAAGAGACCCAGTACTTC

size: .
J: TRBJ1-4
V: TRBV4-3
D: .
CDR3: CASSSTWASVGKLFF
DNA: TGCGCCAGCAGCTCAACCTGGGCGAGTGTTGGAAAACTGTTTTTT

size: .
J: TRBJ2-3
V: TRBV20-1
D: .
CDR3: CSARDIPDTQYF
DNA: TGCAGTGCTAGAGATATCCCAGATACGCAGTATTTT

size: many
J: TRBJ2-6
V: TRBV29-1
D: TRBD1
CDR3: CSVGQGAGANVLTF
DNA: TGCAGCGTTGGTCAGGGGGCTGGGGCCAACGTCCTGACTTTC

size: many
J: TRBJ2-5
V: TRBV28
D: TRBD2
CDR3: CASSPRGEETQYF
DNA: TGTGCCAGCAGTCCCCGGGGGGAAGAGACCCAGTACTTC

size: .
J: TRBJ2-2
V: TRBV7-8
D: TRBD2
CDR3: CASSLVGGGAVGELFF
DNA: TGTGCCAGCAGCTTAGTCGGCGGGGGGGCCGTCGGGGAGCTGTTTTTT

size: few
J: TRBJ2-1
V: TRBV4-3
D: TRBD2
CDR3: CASRGGSGGYNEQFF
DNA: TGCGCCAGCAGGGGAGGTAGCGGGGGGTACAATGAGCAGTTCTTC

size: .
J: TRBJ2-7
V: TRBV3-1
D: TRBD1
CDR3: CASSQGGQGVRYEQYF
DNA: TGTGCCAGCAGCCAAGGGGGACAGGGGGTGCGGTACGAGCAGTACTTC

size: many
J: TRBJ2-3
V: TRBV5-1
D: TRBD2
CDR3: CASSPRDYHTDTQYF
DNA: TGCGCCAGCAGCCCCAGGGACTACCACACAGATACGCAGTATTTT

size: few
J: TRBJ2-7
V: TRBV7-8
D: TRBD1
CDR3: CASSSRGHGYEQYF
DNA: TGTGCCAGCAGCTCCAGGGGGCACGGCTACGAGCAGTACTTC

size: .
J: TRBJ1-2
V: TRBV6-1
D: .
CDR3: CASSEQGGFGGYTF
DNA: TGTGCCAGCAGTGAACAAGGGGGGTTTGGTGGCTACACCTTC

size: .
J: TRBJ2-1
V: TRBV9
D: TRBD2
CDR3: CASSSGLAGAGEQFF
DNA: TGTGCCAGCAGCTCCGGACTAGCGGGAGCTGGTGAGCAGTTCTTC